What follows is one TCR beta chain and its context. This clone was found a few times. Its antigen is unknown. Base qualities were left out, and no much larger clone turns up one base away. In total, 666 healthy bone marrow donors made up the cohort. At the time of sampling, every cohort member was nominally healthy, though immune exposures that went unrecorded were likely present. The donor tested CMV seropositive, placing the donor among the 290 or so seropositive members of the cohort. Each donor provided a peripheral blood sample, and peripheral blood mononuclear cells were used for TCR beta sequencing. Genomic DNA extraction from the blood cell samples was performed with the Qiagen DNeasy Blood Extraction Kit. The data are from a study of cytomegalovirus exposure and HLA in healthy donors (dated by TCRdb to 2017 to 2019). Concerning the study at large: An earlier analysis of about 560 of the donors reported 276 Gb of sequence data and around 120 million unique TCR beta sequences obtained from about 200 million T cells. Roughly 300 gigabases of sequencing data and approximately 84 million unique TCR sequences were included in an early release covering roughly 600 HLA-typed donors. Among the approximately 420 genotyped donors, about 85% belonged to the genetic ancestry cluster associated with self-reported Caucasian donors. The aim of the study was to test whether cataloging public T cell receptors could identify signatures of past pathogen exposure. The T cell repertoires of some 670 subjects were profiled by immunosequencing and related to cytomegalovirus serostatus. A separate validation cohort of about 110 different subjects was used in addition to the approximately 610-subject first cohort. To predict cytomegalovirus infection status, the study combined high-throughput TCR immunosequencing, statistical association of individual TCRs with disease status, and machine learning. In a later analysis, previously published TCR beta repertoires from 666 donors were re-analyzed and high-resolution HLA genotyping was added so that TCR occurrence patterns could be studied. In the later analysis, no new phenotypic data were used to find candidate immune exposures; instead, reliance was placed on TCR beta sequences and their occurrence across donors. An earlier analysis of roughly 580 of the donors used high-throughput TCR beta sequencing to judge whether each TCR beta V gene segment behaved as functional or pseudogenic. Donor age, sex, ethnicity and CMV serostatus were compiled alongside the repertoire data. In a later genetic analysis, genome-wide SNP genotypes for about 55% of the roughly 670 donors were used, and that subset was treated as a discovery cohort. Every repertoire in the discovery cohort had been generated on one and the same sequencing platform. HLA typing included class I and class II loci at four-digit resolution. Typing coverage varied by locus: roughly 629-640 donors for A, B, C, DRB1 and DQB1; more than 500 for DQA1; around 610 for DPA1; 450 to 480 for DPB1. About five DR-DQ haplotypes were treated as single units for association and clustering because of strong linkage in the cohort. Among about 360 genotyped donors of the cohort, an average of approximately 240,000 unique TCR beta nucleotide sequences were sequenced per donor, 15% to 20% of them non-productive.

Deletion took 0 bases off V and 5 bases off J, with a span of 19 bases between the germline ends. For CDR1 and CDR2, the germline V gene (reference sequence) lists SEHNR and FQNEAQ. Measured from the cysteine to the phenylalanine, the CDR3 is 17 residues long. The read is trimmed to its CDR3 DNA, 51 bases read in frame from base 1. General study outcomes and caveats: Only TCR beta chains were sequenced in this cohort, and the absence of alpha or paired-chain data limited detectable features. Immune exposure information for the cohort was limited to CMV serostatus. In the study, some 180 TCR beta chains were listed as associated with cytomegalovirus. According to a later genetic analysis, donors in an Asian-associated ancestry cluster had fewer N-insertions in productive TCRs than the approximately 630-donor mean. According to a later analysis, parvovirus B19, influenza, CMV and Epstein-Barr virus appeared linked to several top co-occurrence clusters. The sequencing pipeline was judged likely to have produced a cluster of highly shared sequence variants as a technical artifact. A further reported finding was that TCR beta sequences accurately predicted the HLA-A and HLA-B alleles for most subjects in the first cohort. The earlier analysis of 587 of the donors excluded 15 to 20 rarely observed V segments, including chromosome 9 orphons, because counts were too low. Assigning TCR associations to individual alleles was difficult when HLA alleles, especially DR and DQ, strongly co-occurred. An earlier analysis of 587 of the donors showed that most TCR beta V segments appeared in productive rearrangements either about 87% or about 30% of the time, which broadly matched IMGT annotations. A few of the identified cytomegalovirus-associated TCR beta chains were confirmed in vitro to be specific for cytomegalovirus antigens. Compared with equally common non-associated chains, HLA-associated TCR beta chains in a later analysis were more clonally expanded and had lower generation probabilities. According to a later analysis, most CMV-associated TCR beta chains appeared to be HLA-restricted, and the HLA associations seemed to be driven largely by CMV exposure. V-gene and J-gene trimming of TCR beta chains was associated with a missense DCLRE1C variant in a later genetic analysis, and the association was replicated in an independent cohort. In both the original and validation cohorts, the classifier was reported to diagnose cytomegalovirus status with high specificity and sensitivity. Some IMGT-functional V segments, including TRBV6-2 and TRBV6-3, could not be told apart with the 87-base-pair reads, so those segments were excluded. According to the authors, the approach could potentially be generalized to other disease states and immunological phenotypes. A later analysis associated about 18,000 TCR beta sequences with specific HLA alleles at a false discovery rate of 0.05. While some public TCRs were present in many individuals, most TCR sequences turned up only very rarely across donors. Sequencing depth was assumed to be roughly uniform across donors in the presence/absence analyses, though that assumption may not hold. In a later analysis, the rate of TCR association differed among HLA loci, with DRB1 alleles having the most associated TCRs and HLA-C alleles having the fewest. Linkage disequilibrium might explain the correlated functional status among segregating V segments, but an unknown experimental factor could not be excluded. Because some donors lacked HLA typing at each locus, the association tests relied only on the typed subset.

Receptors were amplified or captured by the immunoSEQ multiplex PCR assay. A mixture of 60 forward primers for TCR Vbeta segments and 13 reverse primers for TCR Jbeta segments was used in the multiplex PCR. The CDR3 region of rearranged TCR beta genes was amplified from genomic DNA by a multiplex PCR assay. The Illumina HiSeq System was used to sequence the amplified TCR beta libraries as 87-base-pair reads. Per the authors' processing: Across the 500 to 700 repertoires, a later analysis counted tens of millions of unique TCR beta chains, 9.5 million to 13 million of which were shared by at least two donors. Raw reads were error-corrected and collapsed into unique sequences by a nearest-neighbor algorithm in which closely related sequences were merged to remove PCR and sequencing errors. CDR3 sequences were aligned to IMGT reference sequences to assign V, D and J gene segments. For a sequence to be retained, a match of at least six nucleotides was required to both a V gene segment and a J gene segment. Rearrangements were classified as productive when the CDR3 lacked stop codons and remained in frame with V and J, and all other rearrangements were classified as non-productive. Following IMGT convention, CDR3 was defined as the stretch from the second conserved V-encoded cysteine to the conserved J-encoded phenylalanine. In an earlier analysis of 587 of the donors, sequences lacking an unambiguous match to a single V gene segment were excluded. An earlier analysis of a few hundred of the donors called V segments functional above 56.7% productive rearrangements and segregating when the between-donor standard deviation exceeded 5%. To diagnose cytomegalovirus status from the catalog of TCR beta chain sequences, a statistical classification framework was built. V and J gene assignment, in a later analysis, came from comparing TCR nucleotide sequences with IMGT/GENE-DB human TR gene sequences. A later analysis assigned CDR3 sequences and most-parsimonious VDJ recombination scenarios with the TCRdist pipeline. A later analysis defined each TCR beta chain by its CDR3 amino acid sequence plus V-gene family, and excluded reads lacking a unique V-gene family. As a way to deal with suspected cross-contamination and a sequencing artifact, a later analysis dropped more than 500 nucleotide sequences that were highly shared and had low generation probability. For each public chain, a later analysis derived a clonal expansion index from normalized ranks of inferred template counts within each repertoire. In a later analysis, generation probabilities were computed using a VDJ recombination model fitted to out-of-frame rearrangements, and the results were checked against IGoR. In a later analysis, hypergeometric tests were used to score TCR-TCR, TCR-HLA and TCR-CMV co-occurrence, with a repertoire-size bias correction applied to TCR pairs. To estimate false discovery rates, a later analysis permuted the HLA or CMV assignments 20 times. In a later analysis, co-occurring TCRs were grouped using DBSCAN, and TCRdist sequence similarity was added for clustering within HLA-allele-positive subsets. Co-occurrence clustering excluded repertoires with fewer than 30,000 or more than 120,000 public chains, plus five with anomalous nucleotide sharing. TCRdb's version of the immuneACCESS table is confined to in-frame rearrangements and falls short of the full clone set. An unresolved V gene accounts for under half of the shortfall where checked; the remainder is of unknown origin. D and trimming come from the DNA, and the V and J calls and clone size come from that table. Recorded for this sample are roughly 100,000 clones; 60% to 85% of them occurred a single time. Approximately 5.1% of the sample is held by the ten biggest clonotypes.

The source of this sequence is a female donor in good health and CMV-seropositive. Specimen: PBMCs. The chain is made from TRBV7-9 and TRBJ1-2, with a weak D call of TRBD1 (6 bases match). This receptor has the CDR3 CASSLAGDGTFVYGYTF. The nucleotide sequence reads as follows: TGTGCCAGCAGCTTAGCGGGGGATGGGACATTCGTTTATGGCTACACCTTC.